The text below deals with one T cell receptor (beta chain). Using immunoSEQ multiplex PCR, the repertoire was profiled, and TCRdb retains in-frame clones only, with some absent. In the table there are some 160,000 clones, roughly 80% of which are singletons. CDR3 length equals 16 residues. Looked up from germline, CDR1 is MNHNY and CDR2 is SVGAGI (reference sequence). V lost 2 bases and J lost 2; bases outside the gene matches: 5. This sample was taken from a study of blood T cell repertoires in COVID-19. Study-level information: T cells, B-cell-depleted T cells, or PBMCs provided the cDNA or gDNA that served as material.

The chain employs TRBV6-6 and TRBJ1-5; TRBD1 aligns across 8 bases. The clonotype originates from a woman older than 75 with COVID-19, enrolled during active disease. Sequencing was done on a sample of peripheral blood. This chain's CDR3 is CASSYGQGARNQPQHF. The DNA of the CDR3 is TGTGCCAGCAGTTACGGGCAGGGGGCTCGCAATCAGCCCCAGCATTTT.